This TCR beta chain was retrieved from a study of cytomegalovirus exposure and HLA in healthy donors. After removal of 6 bases from V and 2 bases from J, the junction contained 4 bases not matched to a gene. The CDR3 contains 14 residues. CDR1 and CDR2 from the germline V gene are MNHEY and SVGAGI. Primers for the PCR totalled 60 Vbeta and 13 Jbeta. The repertoire was sequenced with immunoSEQ multiplex PCR; TCRdb's copy has only in-frame clones and lacks some. Among around 140,000 clones, around four fifths were seen once, and the ten largest hold 1.5% to 1.9%. Sequenced input: PBMCs. This clonotype originated in a man aged 35-49 years in good health and CMV-seronegative. The rearrangement uses TRBV6-5 and TRBJ1-2, with 9 bases matching TRBD1. The CDR3 DNA is TGTGCCAGCAGCTCACAGGGGGCGAACTATGGCTACACCTTC. It specifies CASSSQGANYGYTF.